The text below deals with one TCR beta chain. Looked up from germline, CDR1 is MNHEY and CDR2 is SVGAGI. V lost 4 bases to trimming and J lost 5 bases; unmatched junction nucleotides: 8. The CDR3 consists of 16 residues. The sample originates from a study of blood T cell repertoires in COVID-19. Overall study: Both acute and convalescent COVID-19 samples were obtained from the United States, Italy and Spain. PBMCs, B-cell-depleted T cells, or T cells provided the cDNA or gDNA that made up the material.

In the original analysis: The authors estimated nucleated cell counts from reference gene primer amplification. Profiling relied on immunoSEQ multiplex PCR, and the TCRdb table lists in-frame clones only, not all of them. V, J and clone size reflect that table, while D and trimming were determined from the DNA. This table has roughly 150,000 clones, 88% appearing once. The receptor comes from a human donor in a cohort sampled during active COVID-19. This chain uses TRBV6-5 with TRBJ2-2; 9 bases line up with TRBD2. Sequencing input: peripheral blood. As DNA, the CDR3 is TGTGCCAGCAGTTTTCTGGCGGGGGGGCAAACCGGGGAGCTGTTTTTT. It codes for CASSFLAGGQTGELFF.